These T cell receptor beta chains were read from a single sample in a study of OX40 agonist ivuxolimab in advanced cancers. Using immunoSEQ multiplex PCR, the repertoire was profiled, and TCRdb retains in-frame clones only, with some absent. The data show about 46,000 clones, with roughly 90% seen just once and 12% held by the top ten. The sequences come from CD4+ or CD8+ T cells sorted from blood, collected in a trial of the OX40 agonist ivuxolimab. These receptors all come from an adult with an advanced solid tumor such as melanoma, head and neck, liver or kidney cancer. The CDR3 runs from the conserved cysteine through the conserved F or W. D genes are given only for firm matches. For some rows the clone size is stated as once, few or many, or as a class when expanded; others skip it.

TGCGCCAGCAGCCAAGGGCAGGGTCTTATCGATGAGCAGTTCTTC,CASSQGQGLIDEQFF,TRBV4-1,.,TRBJ2-1,.
TGTGCCAGCAGTTGGGGACAGAAACTCTACGAGCAGTACTTC,CASSWGQKLYEQYF,TRBV27,.,TRBJ2-7,TRBD1
TGTGCCACCAGCAGCTCTCTGAGTTCGGGCACTGAAGCTTTCTTT,CATSSSLSSGTEAFF,TRBV15,.,TRBJ1-1,.
TGTGCCAGTGGGGTCGCCAATGAGCAGTTCTTC,CASGVANEQFF,TRBV7-9,.,TRBJ2-1,.
TGTGCCAGCAGCTTAGATCTCGCGGGAGGTTTGCGAGGGGCCAAAAACATTCAGTACTTC,CASSLDLAGGLRGAKNIQYF,TRBV11-3,.,TRBJ2-4,TRBD2
TGTGCCAGCAGTTACTTCGAGGGGGATCGGTATGGCTACACCTTC,CASSYFEGDRYGYTF,TRBV6-5,.,TRBJ1-2,.
TGCGCCAGCAGCCAAGTAGGGGACAGTCCCTATGGCTACACCTTC,CASSQVGDSPYGYTF,TRBV4-1,.,TRBJ1-2,TRBD1
TGTGCCAGCAGTGACGACAGGGGGGGTACAGATACGCAGTATTTT,CASSDDRGGTDTQYF,TRBV6-4,.,TRBJ2-3,TRBD1
TGTGCCAGCAGTGAATGGGGGGGGATTAATCAGCCCCAGCATTTT,CASSEWGGINQPQHF,TRBV6-1,few,TRBJ1-5,.
TGTGCCAGCAGCTTCAGAGACAGGGGGACCACCGGGGAGCTGTTTTTT,CASSFRDRGTTGELFF,TRBV13,.,TRBJ2-2,TRBD1
TGTGCCAGCAGCTCAACAGGGGGCCTCGGCAATGAGCAGTTCTTC,CASSSTGGLGNEQFF,TRBV7-2,.,TRBJ2-1,TRBD1
TGTGCCAGCTTCCTGGAAGACAAGGACAATGAGCAGTTCTTC,CASFLEDKDNEQFF,TRBV7-9,.,TRBJ2-1,.
TGTGCCAGCAGCTTGAATCAGGGGTCGGGAAAACTGTTTTTT,CASSLNQGSGKLFF,TRBV7-8,.,TRBJ1-4,.
TGTGCCAGCAGTTGGAGGGTTGGGCAGCCCCAGCATTTT,CASSWRVGQPQHF,TRBV27,.,TRBJ1-5,.
TGCGCCAGCAGCCAAGGTAGCGGGGGGTTCACAGATACGCAGTATTTT,CASSQGSGGFTDTQYF,TRBV4-1,.,TRBJ2-3,TRBD2
TGTGCCAGCAGTTTAGACAGGGGGCTGGGAGATACGCAGTATTTT,CASSLDRGLGDTQYF,TRBV28,.,TRBJ2-3,TRBD1
TGTGCCAGCAGCCAAGATGGGGGTTCGCGAGAGCAGTACTTC,CASSQDGGSREQYF,TRBV14,.,TRBJ2-7,.
TGTGCCAGCAGCTTAGCCGAGCGGGGGAGGCTCTCCTACGAGCAGTACTTC,CASSLAERGRLSYEQYF,TRBV7-2,.,TRBJ2-7,TRBD2
TGTGCCAGCAGCGTAGCAGGATCCTACAATGAGCAGTTCTTC,CASSVAGSYNEQFF,TRBV9,once,TRBJ2-1,.
TGTGCCAGCAGCGTAGTGACAGCCGACTACAATGAGCAGTTCTTC,CASSVVTADYNEQFF,TRBV9,.,TRBJ2-1,.
TGTGCCAGCAGTGACACTAGCGGCTCCTACAATGAGCAGTTCTTC,CASSDTSGSYNEQFF,TRBV6-4,.,TRBJ2-1,TRBD2
TGTGCTAGCAGCCAAGGCCGGGACACGCGACAAGAGACCCAGTACTTC,CASSQGRDTRQETQYF,TRBV7-7,.,TRBJ2-5,.